This T cell receptor (beta chain) was identified during a study of blood T cells in healthy people across ages. With a J-beta primer mix and a sample-barcoded 5' primer, a second PCR ran 7 to 11 cycles. TCRdb recomputed calls from the 5' RACE reads with MiXCR, one row per CDR3 protein. Of approximately 820,000 distinct CDR3 sequences in the sample, under 45% were seen once. Trimming left V 9 bases short and J 1 base short, with 12 bases between. From germline, CDR1 is KGHDR and CDR2 SFDVKD. The CDR3 totals 13 residues. The chain carries TRBV24-1 and TRBJ2-7; D is uncertain. Sequenced: blood. The sequence came from a man in his 60s in good health. The CDR3 reads CATPLNRSYEQYF. The CDR3 nucleotides read TGTGCCACCCCACTGAACCGATCCTACGAGCAGTACTTC.